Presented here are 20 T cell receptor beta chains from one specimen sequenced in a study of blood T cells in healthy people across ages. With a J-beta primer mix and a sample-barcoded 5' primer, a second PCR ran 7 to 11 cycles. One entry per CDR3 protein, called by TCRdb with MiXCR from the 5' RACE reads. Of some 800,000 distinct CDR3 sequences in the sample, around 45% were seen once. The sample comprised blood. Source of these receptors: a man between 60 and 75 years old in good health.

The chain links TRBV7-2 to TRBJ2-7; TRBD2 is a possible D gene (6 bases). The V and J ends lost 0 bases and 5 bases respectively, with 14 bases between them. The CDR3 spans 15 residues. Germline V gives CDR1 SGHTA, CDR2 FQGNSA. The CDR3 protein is CASSLAATSSHEQYF. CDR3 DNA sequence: TGTGCCAGCAGCTTAGCGGCGACTAGTTCCCACGAGCAGTACTTC. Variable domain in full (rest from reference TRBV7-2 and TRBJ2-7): GAGVSQSPSNKVTEKGKDVELRCDPISGHTALYWYRQSLGQGLEFLIYFQGNSAPDKSGLPSDRFSAERTGGSVSTLTIQRTQQEDSAVYLCASSLAATSSHEQYFGPGTRLTVT.

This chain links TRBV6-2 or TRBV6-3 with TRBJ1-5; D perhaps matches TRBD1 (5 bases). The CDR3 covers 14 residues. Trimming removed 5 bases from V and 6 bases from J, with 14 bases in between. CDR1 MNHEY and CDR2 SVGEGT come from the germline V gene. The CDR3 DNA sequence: TGTGCCAGCAGTCACGGAGGGGAGGCTCAGCCCCAGCATTTT. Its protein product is CASSHGGEAQPQHF.

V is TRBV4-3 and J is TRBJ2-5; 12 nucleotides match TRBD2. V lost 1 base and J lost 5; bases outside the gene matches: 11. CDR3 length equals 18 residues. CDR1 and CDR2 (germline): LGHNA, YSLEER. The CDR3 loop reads CASSQGSLAGGVGETQYF. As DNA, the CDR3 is TGCGCCAGCAGCCAAGGTTCCCTAGCGGGGGGGGTCGGCGAGACCCAGTACTTC.

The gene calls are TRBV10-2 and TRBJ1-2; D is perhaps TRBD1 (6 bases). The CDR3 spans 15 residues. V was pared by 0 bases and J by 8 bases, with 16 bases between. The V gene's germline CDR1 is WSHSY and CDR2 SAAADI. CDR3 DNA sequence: TGCGCCAGCAGTGAGTCGAGGCAGGGGAAGGAAGGCTACACCTTC. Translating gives CASSESRQGKEGYTF.

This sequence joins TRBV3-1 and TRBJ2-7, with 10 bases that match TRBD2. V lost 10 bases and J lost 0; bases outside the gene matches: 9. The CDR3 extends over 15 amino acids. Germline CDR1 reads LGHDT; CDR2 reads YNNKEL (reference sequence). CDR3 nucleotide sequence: TGTGCCAACAGTTTCGGACTAGCGGCCTCCTACGAGCAGTACTTC. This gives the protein CANSFGLAASYEQYF.

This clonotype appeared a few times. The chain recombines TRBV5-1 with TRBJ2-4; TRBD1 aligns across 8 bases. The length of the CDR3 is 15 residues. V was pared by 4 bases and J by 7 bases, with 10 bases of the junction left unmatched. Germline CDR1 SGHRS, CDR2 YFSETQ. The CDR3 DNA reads TGCGCCAGCAGCACAGACAGGGGAAGGGGCAACATTCAGTACTTC. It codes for CASSTDRGRGNIQYF.

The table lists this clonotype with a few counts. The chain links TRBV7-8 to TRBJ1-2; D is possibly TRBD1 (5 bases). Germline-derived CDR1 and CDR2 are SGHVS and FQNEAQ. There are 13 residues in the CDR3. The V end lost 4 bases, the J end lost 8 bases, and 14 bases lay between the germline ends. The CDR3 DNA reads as TGTGCCAGCAGCTCCTCAGGGAGTTACGGCTACACCTTC. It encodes CASSSSGSYGYTF.

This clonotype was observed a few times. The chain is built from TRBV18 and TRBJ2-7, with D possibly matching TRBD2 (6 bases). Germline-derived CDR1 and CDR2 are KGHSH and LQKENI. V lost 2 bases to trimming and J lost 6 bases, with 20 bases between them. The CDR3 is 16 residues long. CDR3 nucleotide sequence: TGTGCCAGCTCACCAATGGGACTTTCACTCCAGGGCGAGCAGTACTTC. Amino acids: CASSPMGLSLQGEQYF.

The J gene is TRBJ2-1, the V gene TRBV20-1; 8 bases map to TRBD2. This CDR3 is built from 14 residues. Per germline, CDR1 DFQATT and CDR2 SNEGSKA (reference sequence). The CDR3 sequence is CSAPRSGSNNEQFF. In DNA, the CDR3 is TGCAGCGCCCCCCGGAGCGGGAGTAACAATGAGCAGTTCTTC.

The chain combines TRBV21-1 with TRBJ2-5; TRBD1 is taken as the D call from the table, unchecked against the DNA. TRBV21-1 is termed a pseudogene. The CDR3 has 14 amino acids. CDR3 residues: CASSTLVGQETQYF. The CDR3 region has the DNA TGTGCCAGCAGCACCCTGGTCGGGCAAGAGACCCAGTACTTC.

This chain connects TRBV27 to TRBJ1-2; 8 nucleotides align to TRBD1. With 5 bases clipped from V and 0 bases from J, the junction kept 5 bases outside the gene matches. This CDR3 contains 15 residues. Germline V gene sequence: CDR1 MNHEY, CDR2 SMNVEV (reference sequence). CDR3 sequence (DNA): TGTGCCAGCAGTATCAGGGGGCCGGCTAACTATGGCTACACCTTC. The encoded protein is CASSIRGPANYGYTF.

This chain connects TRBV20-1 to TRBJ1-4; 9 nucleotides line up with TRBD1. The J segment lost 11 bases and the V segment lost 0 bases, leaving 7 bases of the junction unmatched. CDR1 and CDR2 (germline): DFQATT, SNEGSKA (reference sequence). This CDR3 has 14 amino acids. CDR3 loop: CSARDPGQGVKLFF. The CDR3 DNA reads TGCAGTGCTAGAGATCCGGGACAGGGCGTCAAACTGTTTTTT.

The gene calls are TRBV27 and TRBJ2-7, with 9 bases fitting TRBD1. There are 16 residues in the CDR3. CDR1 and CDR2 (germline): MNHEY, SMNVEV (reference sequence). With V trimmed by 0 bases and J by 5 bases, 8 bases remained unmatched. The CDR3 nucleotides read TGTGCCAGCAGTTTATCCCTCGGACAGGGGAGGGACGAGCAGTACTTC. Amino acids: CASSLSLGQGRDEQYF.

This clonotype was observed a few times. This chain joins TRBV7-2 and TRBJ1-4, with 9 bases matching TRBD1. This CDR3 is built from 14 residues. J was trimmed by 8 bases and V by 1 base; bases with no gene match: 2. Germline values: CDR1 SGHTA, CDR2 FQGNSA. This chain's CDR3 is CASSLVTGGEKLFF. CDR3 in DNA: TGTGCCAGCAGCTTAGTGACAGGGGGGGAAAAACTGTTTTTT.

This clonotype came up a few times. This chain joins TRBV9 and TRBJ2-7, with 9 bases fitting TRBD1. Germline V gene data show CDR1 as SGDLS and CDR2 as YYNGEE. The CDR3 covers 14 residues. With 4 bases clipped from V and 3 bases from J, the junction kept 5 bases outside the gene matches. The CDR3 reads CASSYRDRDYEQYF. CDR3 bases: TGTGCCAGCAGCTACCGGGACAGGGACTACGAGCAGTACTTC. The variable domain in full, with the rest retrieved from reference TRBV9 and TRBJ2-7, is DSGVTQTPKHLITATGQRVTLRCSPRSGDLSVYWYQQSLDQGLQFLIQYYNGEERAKGNILERFSAQQFPDLHSELNLSSLELGDSALYFCASSYRDRDYEQYFGPGTRLTVT.

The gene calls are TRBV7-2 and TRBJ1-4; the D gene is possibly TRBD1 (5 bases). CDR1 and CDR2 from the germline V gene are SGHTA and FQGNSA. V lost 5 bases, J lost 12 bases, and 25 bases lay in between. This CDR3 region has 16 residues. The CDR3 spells CASSPGWRGLVGELFF. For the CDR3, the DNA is TGTGCCAGCAGCCCAGGTTGGAGGGGACTGGTGGGGGAACTGTTTTTT.

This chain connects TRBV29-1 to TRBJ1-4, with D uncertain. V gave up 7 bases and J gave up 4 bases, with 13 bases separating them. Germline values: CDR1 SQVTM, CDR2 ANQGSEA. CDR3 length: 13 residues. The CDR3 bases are TGCAGCGCCACCGGGAGCCGTAATGAAAAACTGTTTTTT. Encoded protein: CSATGSRNEKLFF.

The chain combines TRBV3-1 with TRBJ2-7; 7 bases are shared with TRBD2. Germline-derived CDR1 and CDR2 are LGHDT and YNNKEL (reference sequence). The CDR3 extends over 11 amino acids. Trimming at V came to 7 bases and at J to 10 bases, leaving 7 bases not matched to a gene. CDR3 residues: CASTRGEEQYF. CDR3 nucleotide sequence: TGTGCCAGCACCCGGGGGGAAGAACAGTACTTC.

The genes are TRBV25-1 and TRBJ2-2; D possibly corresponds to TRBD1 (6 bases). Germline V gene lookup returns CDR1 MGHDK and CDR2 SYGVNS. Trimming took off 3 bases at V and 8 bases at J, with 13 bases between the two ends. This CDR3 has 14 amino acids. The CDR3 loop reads CASSDFRGPGELFF. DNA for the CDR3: TGTGCCAGCAGTGACTTCAGGGGCCCGGGGGAGCTGTTTTTT.

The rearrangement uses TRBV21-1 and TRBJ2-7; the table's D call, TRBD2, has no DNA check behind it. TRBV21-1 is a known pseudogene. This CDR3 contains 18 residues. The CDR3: CASSKGGLAGGSVDEQYF. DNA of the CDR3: TGTGCCAGCAGCAAAGGGGGCCTAGCGGGGGGTTCGGTCGATGAGCAGTACTTC.